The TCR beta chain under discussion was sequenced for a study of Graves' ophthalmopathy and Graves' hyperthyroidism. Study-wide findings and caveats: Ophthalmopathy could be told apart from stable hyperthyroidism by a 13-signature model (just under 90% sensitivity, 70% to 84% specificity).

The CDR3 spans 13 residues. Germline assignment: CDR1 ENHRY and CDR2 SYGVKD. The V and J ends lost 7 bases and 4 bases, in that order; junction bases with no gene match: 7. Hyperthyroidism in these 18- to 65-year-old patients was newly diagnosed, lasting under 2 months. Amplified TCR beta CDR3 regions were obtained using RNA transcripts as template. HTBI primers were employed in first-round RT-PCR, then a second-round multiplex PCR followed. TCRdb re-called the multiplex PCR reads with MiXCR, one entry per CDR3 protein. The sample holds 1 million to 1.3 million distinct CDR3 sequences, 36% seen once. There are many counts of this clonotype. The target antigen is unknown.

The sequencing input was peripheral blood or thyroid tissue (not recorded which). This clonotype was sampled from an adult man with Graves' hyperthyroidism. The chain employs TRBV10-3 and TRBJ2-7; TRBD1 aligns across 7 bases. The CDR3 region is CAIKGTDNYEQYF. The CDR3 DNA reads TGTGCCATCAAAGGGACAGACAATTACGAGCAGTACTTC.